A single sample gave rise to the 28 T cell receptor beta chains below, sequenced in a study of T-cell memory formation after mild COVID-19. TCRdb reprocessed the 5' RACE reads with MiXCR, giving one entry per CDR3 protein. The sample contains approximately 580,000 distinct CDR3 sequences, about 20% of which appear only once. Material: PBMCs or a T cell subset sorted from them (not recorded which). The receptors here all came from an adult woman who had mild COVID-19 (a few samples of this study predate the infection). Cell type and time point are not known.

The V gene is TRBV9, the J gene TRBJ2-7, with D possibly being TRBD1 (6 bases). The CDR3 runs to 12 residues. V lost 3 bases and J 6 bases, leaving 10 bases between the germline ends. Germline CDR1 SGDLS, CDR2 YYNGEE. CDR3: CASSGTVSEQYV. The CDR3 DNA follows: TGTGCCAGCAGCGGGACAGTTTCCGAGCAGTACGTC.

CDR3 sequence reads: CASTGEGETQYF. CDR3 bases: TGTGCCAGCACTGGTGAGGGAGAGACCCAGTACTTC. The J gene is TRBJ2-5, the V gene TRBV11-3; D is possibly TRBD2 (5 bases). V was cut by 7 bases and J by 4 bases, with 10 bases left in between. Germline lookup yields CDR1 SGHNT and CDR2 YENEEA. The CDR3 runs to 12 residues.

This clonotype was seen a handful of times. The chain uses TRBV6-2 or TRBV6-3 and TRBJ2-1, with TRBD2 matching 7 bases. Losses at the gene ends were 2 bases for V and 0 bases for J; bases not matched to a gene: 4. CDR1 and CDR2 (germline): MNHEY, SVGEGT. The CDR3 length is 16 residues. DNA for the CDR3: TGTGCCAGCAGTTACCCTAGCGGAAGCTCCTACAATGAGCAGTTCTTC. Protein product: CASSYPSGSSYNEQFF.

This sequence joins TRBV3-1 and TRBJ2-7, with D possibly being TRBD2 (5 bases). CDR1 and CDR2 from the germline V gene are LGHDT and YNNKEL (reference sequence). V lost 0 bases, J lost 0 bases, and 12 bases lay in between. CDR3 size: 16 residues. CDR3 residues: CASSQDYRDYSYEQYF. DNA for the CDR3: TGTGCCAGCAGCCAAGACTACCGGGATTACTCCTACGAGCAGTACTTC.

V gene TRBV11-2 combines with J gene TRBJ2-5; D remains unclear. In germline, CDR1 is SGHAT, CDR2 FQNNGV. The CDR3 extends over 16 amino acids. The V gene lost 4 bases and the J gene lost 4 bases, with 19 bases spanning the gap. This chain's CDR3 is CASSSSWTSLRETQYF. Written as DNA, the CDR3 is TGTGCCAGCAGCTCGTCCTGGACCTCCCTCAGAGAGACCCAGTACTTC.

This sequence joins TRBV2 and TRBJ2-3; 9 positions match TRBD2. The CDR3 length is 16 residues. Trimming at V came to 7 bases and at J to 0 bases, leaving 8 bases not matched to a gene. Germline V lookup: CDR1 SNHLY, CDR2 FYNNEI. The CDR3 reads CASKAQRGVSTDTQYF. As DNA, the CDR3 is TGTGCCAGCAAGGCCCAGCGGGGGGTCAGCACAGATACGCAGTATTTT. Drawing the rest from reference TRBV2 and TRBJ2-3, the complete variable domain is EPEVTQTPSHQVTQMGQEVILRCVPISNHLYFYWYRQILGQKVEFLVSFYNNEISEKSEIFDDQFSVERPDGSNFTLKIRSTKLEDSAMYFCASKAQRGVSTDTQYFGPGTRLTVL.

This chain connects TRBV7-2 to TRBJ2-4; perhaps TRBD1 as D (6 bases). Germline V lookup: CDR1 SGHTA, CDR2 FQGNSA. V was cut by 5 bases and J by 8 bases, with 25 bases left in between. The CDR3 totals 17 residues. CDR3 sequence: CASSTDPPGHEDDIQYF. The CDR3 DNA reads as TGTGCCAGCAGCACAGATCCCCCGGGACATGAGGACGACATTCAGTACTTC.

This clonotype has only a few counts. The chain combines TRBV18 with TRBJ2-4, with 8 positions matching TRBD1. Looked up from germline, CDR1 is KGHSH and CDR2 is LQKENI. V shed 2 bases, J shed 1 base, and the junction held 7 bases outside the gene matches. The CDR3 has 17 residues. CDR3 nucleotide sequence: TGTGCCAGCTCACCAACAGGGGGGCAAGAGGCCAAAAACATTCAGTACTTC. Its translation is CASSPTGGQEAKNIQYF.

J is TRBJ2-1 and V is TRBV4-3; D is ambiguous. The ends were cut back, 0 bases at V and 6 bases at J, with 6 bases in the middle. The CDR3 extends over 13 amino acids. Germline V gene data show CDR1 as LGHNA and CDR2 as YSLEER. CDR3 region: CASSQEAINEQFF. The CDR3 DNA reads as TGCGCCAGCAGCCAAGAGGCTATCAATGAGCAGTTCTTC.

In this sample, this clonotype turned up once. This chain uses TRBV5-1 with TRBJ2-7; TRBD1 aligns across 10 bases. This CDR3 spans 14 amino acids. V lost 3 bases, J lost 6 bases, and 6 bases stayed unmatched. Germline loops: CDR1 SGHRS, CDR2 YFSETQ. As DNA, the CDR3 is TGCGCCAGCAGCTCGGGGACAGGGGACATCGAGCAGTACTTC. Protein: CASSSGTGDIEQYF.

The CDR3 DNA reads as TGTGCCAGCAGTTTAGCCGGGAGCGCGCAGTATTTT. Amino acid sequence: CASSLAGSAQYF. The genes are TRBV12-3 or TRBV12-4 and TRBJ2-3; D might be TRBD2 (6 bases). Trimming left V 0 bases short and J 10 bases short, with 8 bases between. This CDR3 contains 12 residues.

The chain joins TRBV7-6 to TRBJ2-2, with TRBD1 identical over 8 bases. With 5 bases clipped from V and 2 bases from J, the junction kept 7 bases outside the gene matches. This CDR3 has 16 amino acids. Per the germline V gene, CDR1 is SGHVS and CDR2 is FNYEAQ. The CDR3 region is CASSPRQGKNTGELFF. The CDR3 DNA reads TGTGCCAGCAGCCCACGACAGGGGAAAAACACCGGGGAGCTGTTTTTT.

This chain links TRBV19 with TRBJ2-3; D not resolved. Germline CDR1 LNHDA, CDR2 SQIVND (reference sequence). The V gene lost 2 bases and the J gene lost 0 bases, with 9 bases spanning the gap. The CDR3 is 15 residues long. The CDR3 reads CASSIFYPSTDTQYF. DNA of the CDR3: TGTGCCAGTAGTATATTCTACCCTAGCACAGATACGCAGTATTTT.

The chain links TRBV6-6 to TRBJ2-3, with 9 positions matching TRBD1. Germline-derived CDR1 and CDR2 are MNHNY and SVGAGI (reference sequence). The CDR3 contains 15 residues. The V and J ends lost 5 bases and 14 bases, in that order; junction bases with no gene match: 17. The CDR3 nucleotides are TGTGCCAGCAGTAACTGGGGACAGGGACCCCCGCTCCTGTATTTT. This gives the protein CASSNWGQGPPLLYF.

This clonotype was recorded a few times. The chain employs TRBV12-3 or TRBV12-4 and TRBJ2-1; 11 nucleotides line up with TRBD2. The CDR3 consists of 17 residues. The J segment lost 5 bases and the V segment lost 6 bases, leaving 12 bases of the junction unmatched. The CDR3 DNA reads as TGTGCCAGCAGGCTCCTAGCGGGAGGCCTAACCGACAATGAGCAGTTCTTC. As protein: CASRLLAGGLTDNEQFF.

V gene TRBV2 combines with J gene TRBJ1-2; D remains unclear. Trimming left V 1 base short and J 5 bases short, with 8 bases between. Germline loops: CDR1 SNHLY, CDR2 FYNNEI. CDR3 length: 13 amino acids. The CDR3 bases are TGTGCCAGCAGTGAAGAACGGACTTATGGCTACACCTTC. This gives the protein CASSEERTYGYTF.

The gene calls are TRBV7-9 and TRBJ2-1, with a tentative D call TRBD2 (5 bases). Looked up from germline, CDR1 is SEHNR and CDR2 is FQNEAQ (reference sequence). The CDR3 consists of 14 residues. With 5 bases removed from V and 6 bases from J, the gap between germline ends came to 14 bases. The CDR3 region is CASSPRKGSNEQFF. The CDR3 bases are TGTGCCAGCAGCCCTCGAAAAGGGAGCAATGAGCAGTTCTTC. The entire variable domain, with the rest obtained from reference TRBV7-9 and TRBJ2-1, is as follows: DTGVSQNPRHKITKRGQNVTFRCDPISEHNRLYWYRQTLGQGPEFLTYFQNEAQLEKSRLLSDRFSAERPKGSFSTLEIQRTEQGDSAMYLCASSPRKGSNEQFFGPGTRLTVL.

This clonotype was found a few times. The J gene is TRBJ2-2, the V gene TRBV29-1; D is uncertain. The germline V gene encodes CDR1 SQVTM and CDR2 ANQGSEA. With 4 bases removed from V and 1 base from J, the gap between germline ends came to 7 bases. The CDR3 consists of 13 residues. The CDR3 is CSVGRWNTGELFF. The CDR3 DNA sequence: TGCAGCGTTGGACGGTGGAACACCGGGGAGCTGTTTTTT.

In its sample, this clonotype was seen a few times. The chain links TRBV29-1 to TRBJ1-1; D gene ambiguous. Germline assignment: CDR1 SQVTM and CDR2 ANQGSEA. Trimming removed 4 bases from V and 1 base from J, with 10 bases in between. This CDR3 region has 13 residues. Here the CDR3 reads CSVAVTANTEAFF. Here the CDR3 DNA reads TGCAGCGTTGCGGTGACCGCGAACACTGAAGCTTTCTTT.

This clonotype has just a few counts. The chain carries TRBV6-2 or TRBV6-3 and TRBJ2-2; 10 bases are a match to TRBD2. CDR1 is MNHEY and CDR2 is SVGEGT in the germline V gene. This CDR3 has 15 residues. Trimming at V came to 5 bases and at J to 6 bases, leaving 6 bases not matched to a gene. The CDR3 is CASSNPSGSSGELFF. CDR3 coding DNA: TGTGCCAGCAGTAATCCTAGCGGGAGTTCCGGGGAGCTGTTTTTT.

The J gene is TRBJ2-7, the V gene TRBV24-1, with D possibly TRBD1 on 6 matching bases. The germline CDR1 and CDR2 sequences are KGHDR and SFDVKD. Trimming shortened V by 3 bases and J by 4 bases, and 12 bases separated the two germline ends. This CDR3 spans 14 amino acids. The CDR3 loop reads CATSDPLTGYEQYF. The CDR3 DNA reads TGTGCCACCAGTGATCCGCTGACAGGATACGAGCAGTACTTC.

The chain uses TRBV11-2 and TRBJ2-1; D call uncertain. Germline lookup yields CDR1 SGHAT and CDR2 FQNNGV. There are 14 residues in the CDR3. V was pared by 2 bases and J by 3 bases, with 8 bases between. CDR3 DNA sequence: TGTGCCAGCAGCTTAATCCCGGGCTACAATGAGCAGTTCTTC. As protein: CASSLIPGYNEQFF.

Only a few counts were recorded for this clonotype. The J gene is TRBJ2-1, the V gene TRBV7-2; 9 bases align to TRBD2. V lost 6 bases, J lost 4 bases, and 10 bases stayed unmatched. Per germline, CDR1 SGHTA and CDR2 FQGNSA. The CDR3 spans 16 residues. The chain's CDR3 is CASSSSGGPTYNEQFF. The DNA for the CDR3 is TGTGCCAGCAGTTCCAGCGGGGGGCCTACGTACAATGAGCAGTTCTTC.

This clonotype has only a few counts. The chain uses TRBV20-1 and TRBJ2-3; 7 bases match TRBD2. The length of the CDR3 is 16 residues. From germline, CDR1 is DFQATT and CDR2 SNEGSKA (reference sequence). The V gene end was trimmed by 2 bases and the J gene end by 3 bases; junction bases not matched to a gene: 11. As DNA, the CDR3 is TGCAGTGCTAGACAACTAGCGTCTGGATGGACAGATACGCAGTATTTT. Its translation is CSARQLASGWTDTQYF.

This clonotype was seen repeatedly, ten times or more. This chain links TRBV7-6 with TRBJ2-7; D is uncertain. Trimming left V 5 bases short and J 0 bases short, with 14 bases between. The CDR3 extends over 15 amino acids. Per the germline V gene, CDR1 is SGHVS and CDR2 is FNYEAQ. The CDR3 DNA reads TGTGCCAGCAGCCCATCGGCCCTAAGCTCCTACGAGCAGTACTTC. Protein: CASSPSALSSYEQYF. The full variable domain, rest sourced from reference TRBV7-6 and TRBJ2-7, is GAGVSQSPRYKVTKRGQDVALRCDPISGHVSLYWYRQALGQGPEFLTYFNYEAQQDKSGLPNDRFSAERPEGSISTLTIQRTEQRDSAMYRCASSPSALSSYEQYFGPGTRLTVT.

This clonotype was seen a few times. The chain links TRBV5-4 to TRBJ2-7, with 7 bases matching TRBD1. The V and J ends lost 4 bases and 3 bases, in that order; junction bases with no gene match: 10. The CDR3 is 15 residues long. Germline V gene data show CDR1 as SGHNT and CDR2 as YYREEE (reference sequence). CDR3 residues: CASSVTGTANYEQYF. The CDR3 bases are TGTGCCAGCAGCGTAACAGGGACAGCGAACTACGAGCAGTACTTC.

This clonotype has ten or more counts. CDR3 amino acids: CASSLVTGGPYEQYF. The CDR3 coding sequence is TGTGCCAGCAGCTTAGTGACAGGGGGTCCCTACGAGCAGTACTTC. V usage is TRBV7-2 and J usage is TRBJ2-7; TRBD1 matches at 9 bases. The CDR3 totals 15 residues. The germline gives CDR1 SGHTA, CDR2 FQGNSA. J lost 2 bases, V lost 1 base, and 3 bases had no gene match.

This clonotype came up a few times. The V call is TRBV5-1, the J call TRBJ2-5; perhaps D is TRBD1 or TRBD2 (5 bases each). The V end lost 0 bases, the J end lost 4 bases, and 7 bases lay between the germline ends. CDR3 length equals 13 residues. Germline V gives CDR1 SGHRS, CDR2 YFSETQ. The CDR3 sequence is CASSLVRGETQYF. The CDR3 coding sequence is TGCGCCAGCAGCTTGGTGAGGGGAGAGACCCAGTACTTC. Variable domain in full (rest from reference TRBV5-1 and TRBJ2-5): KAGVTQTPRYLIKTRGQQVTLSCSPISGHRSVSWYQQTPGQGLQFLFEYFSETQRNKGNFPGRFSGRQFSNSRSEMNVSTLELGDSALYLCASSLVRGETQYFGPGTRLLVL.